Presented here are 2 T cell receptor beta chains from one specimen sequenced in a study of CD8 T cells in ankylosing spondylitis. TCRdb fed the 5' RACE reads into MiXCR, producing one record per CDR3 protein. The table lists roughly 440,000 distinct CDR3 sequences, 15% to 20% of them singletons. Study observations and caveats: Ankylosing spondylitis blood appeared to carry a characteristic TCR beta motif of roughly 8 highly homologous variants.

The antigens for these receptors are not known. Sequencing was performed on blood, either unsorted or a sorted T cell fraction (not recorded which). The receptors were gathered from a male donor with ankylosing spondylitis.

This clonotype was detected many times. The chain employs TRBV24-1 and TRBJ2-3; 11 bases agree with TRBD2. The CDR3 is 18 residues long. J gave up 3 bases and V 2 bases, and 9 bases lay outside the gene matches. Germline lookup yields CDR1 KGHDR and CDR2 SFDVKD. This chain's CDR3 is CATSDSSLGTSGTDTQYF. The CDR3 DNA is TGTGCCACCAGTGATTCATCCCTCGGGACTAGCGGAACAGATACGCAGTATTTT.

This clonotype was counted between two and nine times. This chain uses TRBV12-3 or TRBV12-4 with TRBJ1-1; perhaps TRBD1 as D (5 bases). This CDR3 has 17 amino acids. V dropped 4 bases and J dropped 5 bases, with 23 bases sitting between them. DNA for the CDR3: TGTGCCAGCAGTTACCTCGCGGGGGGGGTGGGTAAAACTGAAGCTTTCTTT. Amino acid sequence: CASSYLAGGVGKTEAFF.